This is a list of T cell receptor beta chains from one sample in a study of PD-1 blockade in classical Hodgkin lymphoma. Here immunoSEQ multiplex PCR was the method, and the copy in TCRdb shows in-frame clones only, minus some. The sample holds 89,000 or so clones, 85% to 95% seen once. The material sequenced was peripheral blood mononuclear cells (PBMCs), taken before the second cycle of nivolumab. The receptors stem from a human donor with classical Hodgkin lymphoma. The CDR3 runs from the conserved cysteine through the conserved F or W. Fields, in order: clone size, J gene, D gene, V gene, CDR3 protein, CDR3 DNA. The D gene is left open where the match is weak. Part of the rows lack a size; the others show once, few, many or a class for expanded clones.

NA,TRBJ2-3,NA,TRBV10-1,CASSESGPTQYF,TGCGCCAGCAGTGAATCAGGGCCTACGCAGTATTTT
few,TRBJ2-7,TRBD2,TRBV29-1,CSVIGTSGVSYEQYF,TGCAGCGTGATAGGGACTAGCGGAGTCTCCTACGAGCAGTACTTC
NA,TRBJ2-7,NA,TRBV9,CASSVGVGGKNEQYF,TGTGCCAGCAGCGTAGGGGTAGGAGGTAAGAACGAGCAGTACTTC
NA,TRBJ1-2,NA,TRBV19,CASRRQNYGYTF,TGTGCCAGTAGAAGGCAAAACTATGGCTACACCTTC
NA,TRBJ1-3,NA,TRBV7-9,CASSPLTDTSGNTIYF,TGTGCCAGCAGCCCATTGACGGACACCTCTGGAAACACCATATATTTT
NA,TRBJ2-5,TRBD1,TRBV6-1,CASSEWGTGFQETQYF,TGTGCCAGCAGTGAATGGGGGACAGGGTTCCAAGAGACCCAGTACTTC
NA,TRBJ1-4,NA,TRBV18,CASSPTGFNEKLFF,TGTGCCAGCTCACCAACAGGGTTCAATGAAAAACTGTTTTTT
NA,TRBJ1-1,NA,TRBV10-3,CAISEVVTANTEAFF,TGTGCCATCAGTGAAGTAGTGACAGCCAACACTGAAGCTTTCTTT
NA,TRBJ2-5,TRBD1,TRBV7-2,CASSLGTGGKTQYF,TGTGCCAGCAGCCTAGGGACAGGGGGGAAGACCCAGTACTTC
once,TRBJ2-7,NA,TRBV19,CASSIERAYEQYF,TGTGCCAGTAGTATCGAGCGGGCCTACGAGCAGTACTTC
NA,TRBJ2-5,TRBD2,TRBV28,CASSLRTSGIETQYF,TGTGCCAGCAGTTTACGGACTAGCGGGATAGAGACCCAGTACTTC
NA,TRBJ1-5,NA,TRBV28,CASSTTIEAQHF,TGTGCCAGCAGTACGACAATCGAAGCCCAGCATTTT
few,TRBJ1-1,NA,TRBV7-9,CASGVDRVNTEAFF,TGTGCCAGCGGCGTGGACAGAGTGAACACTGAAGCTTTCTTT
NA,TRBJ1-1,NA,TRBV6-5,CASSLTGNTEAFF,TGTGCCAGCAGTCTGACAGGGAACACTGAAGCTTTCTTT
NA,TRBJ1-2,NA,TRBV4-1,CASSQVAGEADGYTF,TGCGCCAGCAGCCAAGTAGCAGGGGAAGCGGATGGCTACACCTTC
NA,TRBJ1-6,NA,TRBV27,CASSLGQEYSPLHF,TGTGCCAGCAGTTTGGGGCAGGAATATTCACCCCTCCACTTT
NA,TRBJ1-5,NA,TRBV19,CASSSARGVWQPQHF,TGTGCCAGTAGCTCCGCGAGGGGGGTGTGGCAGCCCCAGCATTTT
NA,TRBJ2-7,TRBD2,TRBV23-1,CASDQTSGSSYEQYF,TGCGCCAGCGATCAGACTAGCGGAAGCTCCTACGAGCAGTACTTC
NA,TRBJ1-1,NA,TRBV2,CASGARKTEAFF,TGTGCCAGCGGGGCGAGGAAGACTGAAGCTTTCTTT
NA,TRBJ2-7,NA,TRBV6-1,CASSEGGRAWQYF,TGTGCCAGCAGTGAAGGCGGCCGGGCGTGGCAGTACTTC
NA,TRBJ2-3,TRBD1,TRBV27,CASSWGQGTDTQYF,TGTGCCAGCAGTTGGGGACAGGGCACAGATACGCAGTATTTT
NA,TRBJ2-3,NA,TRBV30,CAWSGLGAGTQYF,TGTGCCTGGAGCGGGCTAGGGGCAGGTACGCAGTATTTT